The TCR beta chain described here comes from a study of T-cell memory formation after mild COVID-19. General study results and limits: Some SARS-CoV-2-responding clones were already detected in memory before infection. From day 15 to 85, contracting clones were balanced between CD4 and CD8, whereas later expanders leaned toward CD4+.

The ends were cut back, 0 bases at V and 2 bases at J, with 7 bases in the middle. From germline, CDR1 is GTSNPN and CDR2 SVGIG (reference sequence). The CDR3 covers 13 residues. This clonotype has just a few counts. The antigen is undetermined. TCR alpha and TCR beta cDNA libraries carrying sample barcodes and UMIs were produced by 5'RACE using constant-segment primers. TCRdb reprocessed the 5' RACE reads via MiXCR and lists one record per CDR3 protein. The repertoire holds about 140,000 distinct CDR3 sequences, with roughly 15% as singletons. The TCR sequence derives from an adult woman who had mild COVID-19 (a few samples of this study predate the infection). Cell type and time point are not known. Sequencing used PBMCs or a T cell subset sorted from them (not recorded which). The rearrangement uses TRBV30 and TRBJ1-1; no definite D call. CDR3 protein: CAWSVEVNTEAFF. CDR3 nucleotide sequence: TGTGCCTGGAGTGTAGAGGTAAACACTGAAGCTTTCTTT.